This is a list of T cell receptor beta chains from one sample in a study of radiotherapy plus CTLA-4 blockade in lung cancer. Assay: immunoSEQ multiplex PCR; the TCRdb copy retains only in-frame clones and omits some. The data contain about 44,000 clones, roughly 80% of them singletons. Sequenced material: peripheral blood, taken from a patient treated with radiotherapy plus ipilimumab. All receptors derive from a human donor with non-small cell lung cancer whose response to radiotherapy plus ipilimumab could not be evaluated. The CDR3 runs from the conserved cysteine through the conserved F or W. Fields, in order: clone size, D gene, V gene, J gene, CDR3 protein, CDR3 DNA. D genes are given only for firm matches. The size of a clone is reported for some rows only, either as once, few or many, or as a class for expanded clones.

.	TRBD1	TRBV11-1	TRBJ1-2	CASSLVLRDRASSYTF	TGTGCCAGCAGCTTAGTATTGAGGGACAGGGCTAGCAGCTACACCTTC
.	.	TRBV18	TRBJ1-5	CASSPGPAQPQHF	TGTGCCAGCTCACCTGGGCCCGCGCAGCCCCAGCATTTT
.	TRBD1	TRBV5-1	TRBJ1-3	CASKTTTGLGNTIYF	TGCGCCAGCAAGACAACGACAGGGTTGGGAAACACCATATATTTT
once	.	TRBV21-1	TRBJ1-2	CASTGTGKRGYTF	TGTGCCAGCACCGGGACAGGGAAACGTGGCTACACCTTC
.	.	TRBV9	TRBJ1-6	CASSPRDGHSSYNSPLHF	TGTGCCAGCAGCCCGCGGGACGGCCACAGCTCCTATAATTCACCCCTCCACTTT
.	.	TRBV7-8	TRBJ1-5	CASSLSGGLSGSQHF	TGTGCCAGCAGCTTATCGGGCGGGCTCAGTGGTTCCCAGCATTTT
.	TRBD1	TRBV6-6	TRBJ1-1	CASSYSTGTSSEAFF	TGTGCCAGCAGTTACTCGACAGGGACATCTTCCGAAGCTTTCTTT
.	.	TRBV2	TRBJ1-5	CASKDGHSNQPQHF	TGTGCCAGCAAGGACGGACATAGCAATCAGCCCCAGCATTTT
.	TRBD2	TRBV7-6	TRBJ2-1	CASSLVAGETEQFF	TGTGCCAGCAGCCTCGTCGCGGGAGAAACTGAGCAGTTCTTC
.	.	TRBV5-6	TRBJ1-5	CASSRGGRDGQPQHF	TGTGCCAGCAGCCGAGGGGGAAGGGATGGACAGCCCCAGCATTTT
.	.	TRBV5-8	TRBJ2-5	CASSTGTVSGGETQYF	TGTGCCAGCAGCACGGGGACGGTTAGCGGAGGGGAGACCCAGTACTTC
.	.	TRBV2	TRBJ2-1	CASSYTGNEQFF	TGTGCCAGCAGCTACACGGGAAATGAGCAGTTCTTC
once	TRBD2	TRBV27	TRBJ2-7	CASSLSAGLAGNYEQYF	TGTGCCAGCAGTTTATCCGCGGGACTAGCGGGGAACTACGAGCAGTACTTC
.	.	TRBV6-1	TRBJ1-2	CASRPRIAGYGYTF	TGTGCCAGCAGGCCCCGAATCGCAGGGTATGGCTACACCTTC
.	TRBD1	TRBV18	TRBJ1-4	CASSRDSWRNEKLFF	TGTGCCAGCTCGAGGGACAGTTGGAGGAATGAAAAACTGTTTTTT
.	.	TRBV28	TRBJ1-5	CASSRGHDQPQHF	TGTGCCAGCAGTAGAGGCCACGATCAGCCCCAGCATTTT
medium-sized	.	TRBV5-1	TRBJ1-3	CASSPGGRNGNTIYF	TGCGCCAGCAGCCCTGGGGGGAGGAACGGAAACACCATATATTTT
few	.	TRBV7-2	TRBJ1-2	CASSTPQETNYGYTF	TGTGCCAGCAGCACCCCACAGGAGACTAACTATGGCTACACCTTC
.	.	TRBV30	TRBJ1-2	CAWSVRGLTNYGYTF	TGTGCCTGGAGTGTACGCGGGCTGACTAACTATGGCTACACCTTC
.	TRBD2	TRBV11-2	TRBJ2-7	CASSLDRTSGGYEQYF	TGTGCCAGCAGCTTAGACCGGACTAGCGGGGGATACGAGCAGTACTTC
.	.	TRBV19	TRBJ1-5	CASSISNPGVLAQHF	TGTGCCAGTAGTATTTCGAATCCGGGGGTCTTGGCCCAGCATTTT
.	TRBD2	TRBV2	TRBJ2-5	CASSEMWTSGGGTQYF	TGTGCCAGCAGTGAAATGTGGACTAGCGGGGGGGGGACCCAGTACTTC
few	TRBD1	TRBV28	TRBJ1-5	CASTPDRVIQPQHF	TGTGCCAGCACCCCGGACAGGGTAATTCAGCCCCAGCATTTT
.	.	TRBV5-8	TRBJ2-2	CASSITDTGELFF	TGTGCCAGCAGCATAACAGATACCGGGGAGCTGTTTTTT
.	.	TRBV4-1	TRBJ2-5	CASSQGLGVQYF	TGCGCCAGCAGCCAAGGACTAGGGGTCCAGTACTTC
.	.	TRBV4-3	TRBJ2-2	CAREYGRVFTGELFF	TGCGCCAGGGAATACGGCAGGGTTTTCACCGGGGAGCTGTTTTTT
.	TRBD1	TRBV7-6	TRBJ2-7	CASSPAAGGGYEQYF	TGTGCCAGCAGCCCAGCGGCAGGGGGCGGGTACGAGCAGTACTTC
few	TRBD1	TRBV9	TRBJ2-1	CASSVGDRGRNEQFF	TGTGCCAGCAGCGTAGGGGACAGGGGGCGCAATGAGCAGTTCTTC
.	.	TRBV18	TRBJ2-7	CASSPAGRMTYEQYF	TGTGCCAGCTCCCCGGCGGGACGCATGACCTACGAGCAGTACTTC
.	.	TRBV7-2	TRBJ1-1	CASSSLTGYTEAFF	TGTGCCAGCAGCTCCCTCACGGGGTACACTGAAGCTTTCTTT
.	.	TRBV4-3	TRBJ1-6	CASSQDLGLPLHF	TGCGCCAGCAGCCAAGATTTGGGGCTGCCCCTCCACTTT
once	.	TRBV4-1	TRBJ1-2	CASSQDRDLKGGYTF	TGCGCCAGCAGCCAAGACCGGGATCTGAAAGGCGGCTACACCTTC
once	TRBD1	TRBV27	TRBJ1-2	CASSRTGVGNYGYTF	TGTGCCAGCAGTAGAACAGGGGTCGGAAACTATGGCTACACCTTC
.	.	TRBV29-1	TRBJ1-2	CSVDFRGRDYGYTF	TGCAGCGTTGATTTCAGGGGCCGGGACTATGGCTACACCTTC
.	.	TRBV10-3	TRBJ1-1	CAISESARGQSEAFF	TGTGCCATCAGTGAGTCGGCAAGGGGCCAATCTGAAGCTTTCTTT
.	.	TRBV28	TRBJ1-5	CASNIRGGGNQPQHF	TGTGCCAGCAACATCAGGGGTGGGGGCAATCAGCCCCAGCATTTT
.	TRBD2	TRBV9	TRBJ2-7	CASSPTASGRGEQYF	TGTGCCAGCAGCCCGACGGCTAGCGGGAGAGGCGAGCAGTACTTC
.	TRBD1	TRBV11-3	TRBJ2-2	CASSPGQGLGVNTGELFF	TGTGCCAGCAGCCCTGGACAGGGTCTGGGGGTCAACACCGGGGAGCTGTTTTTT
.	.	TRBV4-3	TRBJ2-7	CASSQEYSLPYYEQYF	TGCGCCAGCAGCCAAGAATACAGCCTTCCTTACTACGAGCAGTACTTC
.	TRBD1	TRBV7-9	TRBJ1-1	CASSFGQGETEAFF	TGTGCCAGCAGCTTCGGACAGGGGGAAACTGAAGCTTTCTTT
.	TRBD1	TRBV6-1	TRBJ2-5	CASSGQGFRQETQYF	TGTGCCAGCAGTGGACAGGGGTTTCGGCAAGAGACCCAGTACTTC
.	TRBD2	TRBV7-2	TRBJ2-1	CASSLVTSGSDEQFF	TGTGCCAGCAGCTTAGTAACTAGCGGGAGCGATGAGCAGTTCTTC
.	.	TRBV28	TRBJ2-1	CASSLWPGAGNEQFF	TGTGCCAGCAGTTTATGGCCAGGGGCTGGAAATGAGCAGTTCTTC
.	TRBD1	TRBV5-1	TRBJ2-3	CASSLGQGSTDTQYF	TGCGCCAGCAGCTTGGGACAGGGAAGCACAGATACGCAGTATTTT
.	TRBD1	TRBV9	TRBJ2-4	CASSTLDRGNIQYF	TGTGCCAGCAGCACCTTGGACAGGGGGAACATTCAGTACTTC
.	TRBD1	TRBV5-4	TRBJ2-2	CASSPGTGLVTEGNTGELFF	TGTGCCAGCAGCCCCGGGACAGGCTTAGTGACAGAGGGGAACACCGGGGAGCTGTTTTTT
.	.	TRBV7-2	TRBJ1-6	CASSPLQGNSPLHF	TGTGCCAGCAGCCCACTCCAGGGGAATTCACCCCTCCACTTT
.	.	TRBV7-3	TRBJ2-7	CASSLWVASAEQYF	TGTGCCAGCAGCTTGTGGGTGGCCAGCGCGGAGCAGTACTTC
.	TRBD2	TRBV6-6	TRBJ2-7	CASSATGTRGTYEQYF	TGTGCCAGCAGTGCCACCGGGACTAGGGGTACCTACGAGCAGTACTTC
.	.	TRBV27	TRBJ2-7	CASSLFPTASYEQYF	TGTGCCAGCAGTTTATTCCCCACAGCCTCCTACGAGCAGTACTTC
once	.	TRBV7-8	TRBJ2-1	CASSLEEPLNEQFF	TGTGCCAGCAGCTTAGAAGAGCCACTCAATGAGCAGTTCTTC
.	TRBD1	TRBV29-1	TRBJ2-7	CSVGMGQGGYEQYF	TGCAGCGTTGGGATGGGACAGGGAGGTTACGAGCAGTACTTC
.	.	TRBV18	TRBJ1-2	CASSPVGRSNGYTF	TGTGCCAGCTCACCAGTAGGGAGATCGAATGGCTACACCTTC
.	TRBD2	TRBV4-1	TRBJ2-1	CASSLVAGSSYNEQFF	TGCGCCAGCAGCCTCGTAGCGGGGAGCTCCTACAATGAGCAGTTCTTC
.	.	TRBV19	TRBJ2-1	CASSTHDSSSNEQFF	TGTGCCAGTAGTACCCACGATTCTTCTAGCAATGAGCAGTTCTTC
.	TRBD1	TRBV6-5	TRBJ2-5	CASSSTGGETQYF	TGTGCCAGCAGTTCGACAGGGGGTGAGACCCAGTACTTC